This T cell receptor beta chain was identified during a study of long-term antiretroviral therapy in people with HIV. The run of the v3.0 immunoSEQ assay was at survey level. Sequencing used immunoSEQ multiplex PCR; TCRdb keeps in-frame clones, though not all of them. Among tens of thousands of clones, approximately 80% were seen once, and the ten largest hold about 12%. Trimming shortened V by 4 bases and J by 4 bases, and 15 bases separated the two germline ends. Germline V CDR1 and CDR2: SGHVS, FQNEAQ. The CDR3 covers 15 residues. Only United States sites treated participants with HIV. Sequenced here: unsorted PBMCs, sampled 0.3 years after starting antiretroviral therapy. This clonotype originated in a man younger than 35 with HIV. V is TRBV7-8 and J is TRBJ2-3, with D perhaps matching TRBD2 (6 bases). Here the CDR3 DNA reads TGTGCCAGCAGCTCACTACGGGGGATCGCAGATACGCAGTATTTT. Protein product: CASSSLRGIADTQYF.